This T cell receptor beta chain was retrieved from a study of regulatory T cells in long-lasting Graves disease. Study conclusions and caveats: Persistent patients had a count of shared public clonotypes (approximately 3,000) that exceeded that of new patients (966). Rather than thyroid tissue, only peripheral blood underwent study.

This clonotype was counted ten times or more. Its matching antigen is unknown. Time point described: newly diagnosed GD, antithyroid drugs for less than 3 months. TCR sequences were obtained from RNA taken from PBMCs. For TCR beta, libraries came from iRepertoire HTBI primers and Arm-PCR of CDR3 regions. TCRdb analysed the multiplex PCR reads with MiXCR anew, one entry per CDR3 protein. Seen here are hundreds of thousands of distinct CDR3 sequences, around 15% observed once, and the top ten hold approximately 18%. The sample also formed part of further work on T cells in Graves' hyperthyroidism and ophthalmopathy.

This sequence was found in a woman aged 30 to 39 with Graves disease. The sequenced sample was peripheral blood mononuclear cells (PBMCs), obtained at new diagnosis, from a patient treated with antithyroid drugs.

CDR3 in amino acids: CATSPSREESGYTF. The CDR3 region has the DNA TGTGCCACCAGCCCATCGAGGGAAGAAAGCGGCTACACCTTC. The gene calls are TRBV15 and TRBJ1-2; D is uncertain. The V gene's germline CDR1 is LNHNV and CDR2 YYDKDF (reference sequence). The CDR3 has 14 residues. Trimming took off 5 bases at V and 8 bases at J, with 18 bases between the two ends.